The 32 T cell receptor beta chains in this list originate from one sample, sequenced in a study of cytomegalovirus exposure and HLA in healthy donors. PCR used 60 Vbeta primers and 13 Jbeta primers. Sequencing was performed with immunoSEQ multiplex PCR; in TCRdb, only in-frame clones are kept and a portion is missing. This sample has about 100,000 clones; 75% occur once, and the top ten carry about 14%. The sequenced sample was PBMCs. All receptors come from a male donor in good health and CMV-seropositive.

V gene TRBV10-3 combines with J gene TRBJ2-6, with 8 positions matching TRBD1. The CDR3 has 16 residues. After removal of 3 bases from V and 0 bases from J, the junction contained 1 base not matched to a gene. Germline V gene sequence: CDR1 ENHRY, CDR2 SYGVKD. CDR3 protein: CAISDTGGSGANVLTF. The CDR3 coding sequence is TGTGCCATCAGTGACACAGGGGGCTCTGGGGCCAACGTCCTGACTTTC.

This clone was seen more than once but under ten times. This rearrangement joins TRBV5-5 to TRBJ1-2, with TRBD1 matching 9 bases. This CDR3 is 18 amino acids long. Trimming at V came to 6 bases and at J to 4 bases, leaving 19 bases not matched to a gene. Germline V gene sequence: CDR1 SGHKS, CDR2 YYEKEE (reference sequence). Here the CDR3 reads CASTLRIQGADLRYGYTF. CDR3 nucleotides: TGTGCCAGCACCCTCAGGATACAGGGGGCAGACCTACGCTATGGCTACACCTTC.

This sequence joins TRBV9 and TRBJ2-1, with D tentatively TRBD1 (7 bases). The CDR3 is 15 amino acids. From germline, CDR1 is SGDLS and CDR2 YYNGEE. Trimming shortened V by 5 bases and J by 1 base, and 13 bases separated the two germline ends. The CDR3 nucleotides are TGTGCCAGCAGTCTACAGGGGAGGTCCTACAATGAGCAGTTCTTC. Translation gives CASSLQGRSYNEQFF. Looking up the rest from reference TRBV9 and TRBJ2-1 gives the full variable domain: DSGVTQTPKHLITATGQRVTLRCSPRSGDLSVYWYQQSLDQGLQFLIQYYNGEERAKGNILERFSAQQFPDLHSELNLSSLELGDSALYFCASSLQGRSYNEQFFGPGTRLTVL.

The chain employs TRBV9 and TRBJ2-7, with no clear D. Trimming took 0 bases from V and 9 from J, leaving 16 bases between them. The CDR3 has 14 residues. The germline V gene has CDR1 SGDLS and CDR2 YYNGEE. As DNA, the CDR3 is TGTGCCAGCAGCGTAGGTTCATCTTCATTCGGGCAGTACTTC. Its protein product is CASSVGSSSFGQYF.

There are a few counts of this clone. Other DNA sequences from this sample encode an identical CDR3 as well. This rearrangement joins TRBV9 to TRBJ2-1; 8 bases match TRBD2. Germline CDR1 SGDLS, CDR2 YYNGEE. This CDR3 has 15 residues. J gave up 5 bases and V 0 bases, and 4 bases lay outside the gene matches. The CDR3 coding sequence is TGTGCCAGCAGCGTAGACGGGGGGGCTAACAATGAGCAGTTCTTC. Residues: CASSVDGGANNEQFF.

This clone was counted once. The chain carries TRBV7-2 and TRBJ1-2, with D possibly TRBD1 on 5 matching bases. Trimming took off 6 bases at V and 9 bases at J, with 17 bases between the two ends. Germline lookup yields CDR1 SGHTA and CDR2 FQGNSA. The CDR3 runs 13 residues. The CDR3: CASRNSQVWSYTF. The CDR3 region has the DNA TGTGCCAGCAGAAATTCACAGGTCTGGAGCTACACCTTC.

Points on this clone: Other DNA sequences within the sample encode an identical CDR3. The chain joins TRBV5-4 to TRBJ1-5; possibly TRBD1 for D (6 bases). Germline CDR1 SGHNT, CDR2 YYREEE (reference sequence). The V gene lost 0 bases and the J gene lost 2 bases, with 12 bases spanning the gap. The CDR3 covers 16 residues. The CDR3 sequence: CASSLGGPGGNQPQHF. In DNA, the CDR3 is TGTGCCAGCAGCTTGGGAGGTCCAGGGGGCAATCAGCCCCAGCATTTT.

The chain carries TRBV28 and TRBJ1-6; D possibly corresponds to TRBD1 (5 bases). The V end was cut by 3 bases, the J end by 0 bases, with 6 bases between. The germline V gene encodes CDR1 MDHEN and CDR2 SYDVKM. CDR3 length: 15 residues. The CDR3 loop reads CASSFQGSYNSPLHF. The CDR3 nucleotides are TGTGCCAGCAGTTTTCAGGGCTCCTATAATTCACCCCTCCACTTT.

This CDR3 reads CASSDIVNSPLHF. For the CDR3, the DNA is TGTGCCAGCAGTGATATAGTTAATTCACCCCTCCACTTT. This chain uses TRBV2 with TRBJ1-6; D gene ambiguous. The CDR3 consists of 13 residues. V was trimmed by 3 bases and J by 6 bases, leaving 6 bases between them. Germline V gene sequence: CDR1 SNHLY, CDR2 FYNNEI.

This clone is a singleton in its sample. CDR3 residues: CASRWGSSADGYTF. Here the CDR3 DNA reads TGTGCCAGCAGGTGGGGCAGCTCGGCGGATGGCTACACCTTC. The chain combines TRBV6-5 with TRBJ1-2; TRBD1 is a possible D gene (5 bases). The ends were cut back, 6 bases at V and 6 bases at J, with 17 bases in the middle. CDR3 length: 14 amino acids. In germline, CDR1 is MNHEY, CDR2 SVGAGI.

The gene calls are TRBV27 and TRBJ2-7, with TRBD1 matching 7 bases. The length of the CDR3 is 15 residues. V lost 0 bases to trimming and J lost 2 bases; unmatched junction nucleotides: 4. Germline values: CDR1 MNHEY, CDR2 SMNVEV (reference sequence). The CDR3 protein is CASSLSPDRAYEQYF. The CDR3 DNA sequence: TGTGCCAGCAGTTTATCCCCCGACAGGGCCTACGAGCAGTACTTC.

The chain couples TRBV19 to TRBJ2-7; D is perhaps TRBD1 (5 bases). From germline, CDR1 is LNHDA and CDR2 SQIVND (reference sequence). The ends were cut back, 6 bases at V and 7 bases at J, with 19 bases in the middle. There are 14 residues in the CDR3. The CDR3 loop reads CASRGQGLSREQYF. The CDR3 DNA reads TGTGCCAGTAGAGGGCAGGGTCTATCTCGGGAGCAGTACTTC.

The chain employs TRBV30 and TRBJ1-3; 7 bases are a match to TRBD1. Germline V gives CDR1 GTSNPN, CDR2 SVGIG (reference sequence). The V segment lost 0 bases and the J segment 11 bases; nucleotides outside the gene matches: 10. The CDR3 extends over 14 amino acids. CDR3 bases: TGTGCCTGGAGTGTAAGGGCCCCCCAGGGGGCCATATATTTT. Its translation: CAWSVRAPQGAIYF.

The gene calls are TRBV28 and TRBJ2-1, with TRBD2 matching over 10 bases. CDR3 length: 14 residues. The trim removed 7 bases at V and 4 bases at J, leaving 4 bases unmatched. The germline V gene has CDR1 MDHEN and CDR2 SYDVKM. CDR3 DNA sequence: TGTGCCAGCATCTTTAGCGGGGGGTACAATGAGCAGTTCTTC. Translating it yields CASIFSGGYNEQFF.

CDR3 nucleotides: TGCGCCAGCAGCCAAGGGTCCGGGTGGGGGCCGACCTACGAGCAGTACTTC. Translation: CASSQGSGWGPTYEQYF. The gene calls are TRBV4-1 and TRBJ2-7; TRBD1 might be the D (6 bases). This CDR3 has 17 residues. Germline CDR1 MGHRA, CDR2 YSYEKL. With 1 base removed from V and 2 bases from J, the gap between germline ends came to 18 bases.

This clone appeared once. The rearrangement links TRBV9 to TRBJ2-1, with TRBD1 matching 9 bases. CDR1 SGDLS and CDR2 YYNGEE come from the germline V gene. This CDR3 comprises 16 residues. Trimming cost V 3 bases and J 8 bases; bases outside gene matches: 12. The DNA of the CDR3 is TGTGCCAGCAGCGACACCGGGACAGGGATGGGAGATGAGCAGTTCTTC. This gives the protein CASSDTGTGMGDEQFF.

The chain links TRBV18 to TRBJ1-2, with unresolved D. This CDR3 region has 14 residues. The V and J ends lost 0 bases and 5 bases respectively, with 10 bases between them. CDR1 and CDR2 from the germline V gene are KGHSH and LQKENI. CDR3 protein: CASSPPSGSYGYTF. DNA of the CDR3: TGTGCCAGCTCACCACCGTCAGGTTCTTATGGCTACACCTTC. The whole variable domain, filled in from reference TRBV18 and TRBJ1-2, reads NAGVMQNPRHLVRRRGQEARLRCSPMKGHSHVYWYRQLPEEGLKFMVYLQKENIIDESGMPKERFSAEFPKEGPSILRIQQVVRGDSAAYFCASSPPSGSYGYTFGSGTRLTVV.

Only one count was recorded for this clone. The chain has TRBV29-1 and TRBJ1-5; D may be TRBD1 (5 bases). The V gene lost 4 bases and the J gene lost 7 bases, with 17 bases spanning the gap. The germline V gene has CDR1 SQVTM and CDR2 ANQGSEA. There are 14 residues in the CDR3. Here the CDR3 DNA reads TGCAGCGTTGGGGAAGGGGTTGGGGGGCAGCCCCAGCATTTT. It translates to CSVGEGVGGQPQHF. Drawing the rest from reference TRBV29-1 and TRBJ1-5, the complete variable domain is SAVISQKPSRDICQRGTSLTIQCQVDSQVTMMFWYRQQPGQSLTLIATANQGSEATYESGFVIDKFPISRPNLTFSTLTVSNMSPEDSSIYLCSVGEGVGGQPQHFGDGTRLSIL.

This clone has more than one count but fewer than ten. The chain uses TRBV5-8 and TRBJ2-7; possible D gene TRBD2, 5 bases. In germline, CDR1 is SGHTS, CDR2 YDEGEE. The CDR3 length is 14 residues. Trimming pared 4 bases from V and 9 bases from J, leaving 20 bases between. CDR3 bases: TGTGCCAGCAGCCAAGGTTCACGCGGAGGTAGGCAGTACTTC. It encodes CASSQGSRGGRQYF.

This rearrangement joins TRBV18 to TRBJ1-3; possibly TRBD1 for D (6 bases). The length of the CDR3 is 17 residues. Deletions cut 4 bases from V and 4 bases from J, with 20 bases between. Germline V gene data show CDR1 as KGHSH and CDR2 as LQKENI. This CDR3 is CASSLFRAGTPGNTIYF. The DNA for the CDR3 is TGTGCCAGCTCACTATTCCGAGCCGGGACACCCGGAAACACCATATATTTT.

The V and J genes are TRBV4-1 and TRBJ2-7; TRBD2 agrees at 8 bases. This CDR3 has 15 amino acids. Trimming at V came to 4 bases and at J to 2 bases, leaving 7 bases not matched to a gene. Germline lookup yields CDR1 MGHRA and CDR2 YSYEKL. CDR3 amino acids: CASSPMWRGAYEQYF. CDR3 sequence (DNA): TGCGCCAGCAGCCCAATGTGGCGGGGGGCCTACGAGCAGTACTTC.

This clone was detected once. As DNA, the CDR3 is TGTGCCAGCAGCAATGGGGCCGGTTTTATGGAGACCCAGTACTTC. It specifies CASSNGAGFMETQYF. This chain uses TRBV7-2 with TRBJ2-5, with D possibly being TRBD1 (5 bases). Germline V CDR1 and CDR2: SGHTA, FQGNSA. The CDR3 has 15 residues. V dropped 5 bases and J dropped 5 bases, with 18 bases sitting between them.

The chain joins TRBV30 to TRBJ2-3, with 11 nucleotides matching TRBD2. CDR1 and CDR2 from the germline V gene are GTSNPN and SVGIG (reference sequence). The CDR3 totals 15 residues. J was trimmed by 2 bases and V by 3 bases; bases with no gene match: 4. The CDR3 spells CAWRGLADITDTQYF. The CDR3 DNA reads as TGTGCCTGGAGGGGACTAGCGGATATCACAGATACGCAGTATTTT.

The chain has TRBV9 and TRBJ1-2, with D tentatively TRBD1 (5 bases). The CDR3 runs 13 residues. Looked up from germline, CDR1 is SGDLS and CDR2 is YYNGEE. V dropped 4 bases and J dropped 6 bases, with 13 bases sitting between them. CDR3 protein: CASSIGHGDGYTF. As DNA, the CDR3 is TGTGCCAGCAGCATCGGACACGGAGATGGCTACACCTTC.

CDR3 sequence (DNA): TGCGCCAGCAGCTTTCGGGAAGCGGGGGGAACTGAGACCCAGTACTTC. Amino acids: CASSFREAGGTETQYF. V and J are TRBV5-1 and TRBJ2-5; 9 nucleotides agree with TRBD2. Looked up from germline, CDR1 is SGHRS and CDR2 is YFSETQ. V shed 2 bases and J 5 bases; nucleotides not matched to a gene: 10. The CDR3 loop spans 16 amino acids.

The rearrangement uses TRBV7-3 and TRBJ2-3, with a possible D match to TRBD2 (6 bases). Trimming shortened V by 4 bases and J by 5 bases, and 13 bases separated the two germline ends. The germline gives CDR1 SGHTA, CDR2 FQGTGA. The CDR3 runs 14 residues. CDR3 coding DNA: TGTGCCAGCAGCTCCCGGACTACGCAAGATACGCAGTATTTT. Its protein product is CASSSRTTQDTQYF.

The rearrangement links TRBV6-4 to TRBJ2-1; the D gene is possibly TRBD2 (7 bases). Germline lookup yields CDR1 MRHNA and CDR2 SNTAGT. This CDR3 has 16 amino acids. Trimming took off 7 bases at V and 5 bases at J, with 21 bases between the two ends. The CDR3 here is CASTVTRGGEDNEQFF. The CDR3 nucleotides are TGTGCCAGCACAGTGACCCGAGGGGGGGAGGACAATGAGCAGTTCTTC.

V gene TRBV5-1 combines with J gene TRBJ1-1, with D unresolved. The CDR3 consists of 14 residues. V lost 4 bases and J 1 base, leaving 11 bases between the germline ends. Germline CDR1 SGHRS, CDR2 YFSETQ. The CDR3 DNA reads TGCGCCAGCAGCGCCGGCCGGGAGAACACTGAAGCTTTCTTT. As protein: CASSAGRENTEAFF.

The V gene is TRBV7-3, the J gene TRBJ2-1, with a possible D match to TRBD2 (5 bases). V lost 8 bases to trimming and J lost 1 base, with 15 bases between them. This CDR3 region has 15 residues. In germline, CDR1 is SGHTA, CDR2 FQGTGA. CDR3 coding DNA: TGTGCCAGCTCACCCATTCGGGGTTCCTACAATGAGCAGTTCTTC. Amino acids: CASSPIRGSYNEQFF.

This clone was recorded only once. The DNA for the CDR3 is TGTGCCGGGGGGCAGGGGGTGGCAGATACGCAGTATTTT. Its protein is CAGGQGVADTQYF. V usage is TRBV2 and J usage is TRBJ2-3, with a weak D call TRBD1 (7 bases). This CDR3 is built from 13 residues. Per the germline V gene, CDR1 is SNHLY and CDR2 is FYNNEI. Trimming left V 11 bases short and J 4 bases short, with 16 bases between.

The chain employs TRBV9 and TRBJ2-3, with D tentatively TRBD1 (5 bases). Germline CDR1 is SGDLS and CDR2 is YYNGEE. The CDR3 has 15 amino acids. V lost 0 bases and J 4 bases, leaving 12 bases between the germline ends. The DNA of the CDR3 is TGTGCCAGCAGCGTAGGAGACTTAGGGGCAGATACGCAGTATTTT. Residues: CASSVGDLGADTQYF. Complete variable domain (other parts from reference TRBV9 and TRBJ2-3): DSGVTQTPKHLITATGQRVTLRCSPRSGDLSVYWYQQSLDQGLQFLIQYYNGEERAKGNILERFSAQQFPDLHSELNLSSLELGDSALYFCASSVGDLGADTQYFGPGTRLTVL.

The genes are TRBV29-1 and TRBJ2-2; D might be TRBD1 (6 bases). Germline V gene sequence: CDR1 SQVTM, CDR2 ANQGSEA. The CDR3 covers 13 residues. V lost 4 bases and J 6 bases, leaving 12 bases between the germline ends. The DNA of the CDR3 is TGCAGCGTTGCTGGACAGCCTTCCGGGGAGCTGTTTTTT. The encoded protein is CSVAGQPSGELFF.